This T cell receptor (beta chain) was sequenced in a study of kidney transplant recipient with SARS-CoV-2 infection. Germline V gene sequence: CDR1 MNHEY, CDR2 SVGAGI. CDR3 size: 14 residues. V was pared by 8 bases and J by 4 bases, with 12 bases between. Using its own MiXCR run on the reads, TCRdb lists one record per CDR3 protein. The repertoire holds roughly 230,000 distinct CDR3 sequences, under 35% seen once, with less than 8.5% in the top ten. This clonotype was counted at least ten times. The V gene is TRBV6-5, the J gene TRBJ1-6, with D perhaps matching TRBD1 (5 bases). The clonotype comes from a male patient in his 30s who had COVID-19 and was a kidney transplant recipient. Some T cells may be provided by the graft donor. The input for sequencing was a blood sample, taken at baseline and on day 111 from a kidney transplant recipient. The CDR3 DNA sequence: TGTGCCAGCTGTAGGGGATCTTATAATTCACCCCTCCACTTT. Its translation is CASCRGSYNSPLHF.